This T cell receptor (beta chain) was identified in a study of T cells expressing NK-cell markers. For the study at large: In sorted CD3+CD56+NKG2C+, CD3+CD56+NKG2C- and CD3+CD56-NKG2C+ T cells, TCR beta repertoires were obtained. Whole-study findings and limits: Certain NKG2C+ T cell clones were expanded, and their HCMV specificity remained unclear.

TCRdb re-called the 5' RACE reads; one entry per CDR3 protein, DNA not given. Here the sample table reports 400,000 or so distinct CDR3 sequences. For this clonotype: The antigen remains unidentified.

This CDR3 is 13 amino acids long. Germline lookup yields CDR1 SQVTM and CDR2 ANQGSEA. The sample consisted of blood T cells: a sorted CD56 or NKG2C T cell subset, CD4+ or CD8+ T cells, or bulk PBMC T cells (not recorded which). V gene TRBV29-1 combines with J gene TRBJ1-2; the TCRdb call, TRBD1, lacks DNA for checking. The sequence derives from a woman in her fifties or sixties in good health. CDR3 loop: CSVDKGASDGYTF.